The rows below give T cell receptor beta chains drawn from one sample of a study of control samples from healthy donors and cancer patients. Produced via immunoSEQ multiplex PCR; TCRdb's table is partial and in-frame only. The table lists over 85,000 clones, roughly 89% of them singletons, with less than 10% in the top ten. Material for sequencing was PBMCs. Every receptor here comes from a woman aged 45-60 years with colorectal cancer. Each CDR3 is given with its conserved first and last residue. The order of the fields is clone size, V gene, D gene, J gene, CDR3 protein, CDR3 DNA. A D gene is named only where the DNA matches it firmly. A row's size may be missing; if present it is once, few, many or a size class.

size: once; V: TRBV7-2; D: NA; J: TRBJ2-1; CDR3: CASSLAGWNEQFF; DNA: TGTGCCAGCAGCTTAGCTGGGTGGAATGAGCAGTTCTTC
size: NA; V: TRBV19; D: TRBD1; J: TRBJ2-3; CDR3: CASSRETGVYTQYF; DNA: TGTGCCAGTAGTAGGGAAACAGGGGTATATACGCAGTATTTT
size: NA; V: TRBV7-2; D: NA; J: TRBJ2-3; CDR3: CASSFGPERNF; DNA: TGTGCCAGCAGCTTTGGCCCCGAGAGGAATTTT
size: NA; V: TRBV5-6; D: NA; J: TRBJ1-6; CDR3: CASSRLGYNSPLHF; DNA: TGTGCCAGCAGCCGTCTGGGATATAATTCACCCCTCCACTTT
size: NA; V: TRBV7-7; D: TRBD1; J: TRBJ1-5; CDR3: CASSSGQGGDWGNQPQHF; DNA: TGTGCCAGCAGCTCCGGGCAGGGGGGGGATTGGGGCAATCAGCCCCAGCATTTT
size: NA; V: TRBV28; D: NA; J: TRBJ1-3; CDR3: CASSPRTTRGVGRDTIYF; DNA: TGTGCCAGCAGCCCAAGAACGACGCGAGGAGTAGGTCGGGACACCATATATTTT
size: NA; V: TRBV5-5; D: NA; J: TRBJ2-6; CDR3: CASSIQTGGSGANVLTF; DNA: TGTGCCAGCAGCATTCAGACAGGTGGCTCTGGGGCCAACGTCCTGACTTTC
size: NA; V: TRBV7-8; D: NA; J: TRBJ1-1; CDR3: CASSQGGQNTEAFF; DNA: TGTGCCAGCAGCCAAGGGGGACAGAACACTGAAGCTTTCTTT
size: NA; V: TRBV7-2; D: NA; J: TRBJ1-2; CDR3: CASSLQSDHGYTF; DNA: TGTGCCAGCAGCTTGCAATCGGACCATGGCTACACCTTC
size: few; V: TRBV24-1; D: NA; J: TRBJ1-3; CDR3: CATSESGNTIYF; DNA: TGTGCCACCAGTGAGTCTGGAAACACCATATATTTT
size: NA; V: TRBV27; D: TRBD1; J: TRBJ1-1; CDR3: CASSLVTGGRTEAFF; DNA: TGTGCCAGCAGTTTGGTGACAGGGGGACGGACTGAAGCTTTCTTT
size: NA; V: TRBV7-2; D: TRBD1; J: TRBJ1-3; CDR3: CASTAMGTGGNTIYF; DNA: TGTGCCAGCACTGCAATGGGGACAGGAGGAAACACCATATATTTT
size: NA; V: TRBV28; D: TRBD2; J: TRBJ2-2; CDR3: CASSPSGGANTGELFF; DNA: TGTGCCAGCAGCCCTAGCGGGGGGGCTAACACCGGGGAGCTGTTTTTT
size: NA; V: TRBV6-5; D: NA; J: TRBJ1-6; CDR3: CASTGGGAGSPLHF; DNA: TGTGCCAGTACGGGGGGTGGGGCGGGGTCACCCCTCCACTTT
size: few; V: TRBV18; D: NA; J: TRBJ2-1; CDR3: CASSTGDNEQFF; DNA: TGTGCCAGTTCGACAGGTGACAATGAGCAGTTCTTC
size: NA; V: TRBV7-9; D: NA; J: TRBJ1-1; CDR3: CASSLVEGTEAFF; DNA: TGTGCCAGCAGCTTAGTAGAAGGGACTGAAGCTTTCTTT
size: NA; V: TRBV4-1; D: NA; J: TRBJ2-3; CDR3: CASSQVDRSYTDTQYF; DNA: TGCGCCAGCAGCCAAGTTGACCGTTCTTACACAGATACGCAGTATTTT
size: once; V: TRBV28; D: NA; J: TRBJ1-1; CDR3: CASSPLSRGNTEAFF; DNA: TGTGCCAGCAGTCCCCTGTCTAGAGGAAACACTGAAGCTTTCTTT
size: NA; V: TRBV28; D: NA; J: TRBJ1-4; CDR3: CASSLLKEKLFF; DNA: TGTGCCAGCAGTTTATTGAAGGAAAAACTGTTTTTT
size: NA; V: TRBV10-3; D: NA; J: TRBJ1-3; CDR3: CAISESGNGNTIYF; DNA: TGTGCCATCAGTGAGTCTGGCAACGGGAACACCATATATTTT
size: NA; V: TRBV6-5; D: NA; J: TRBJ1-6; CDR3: CASSYTQSPLHF; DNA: TGTGCCAGCAGTTACACCCAGTCACCCCTCCACTTT
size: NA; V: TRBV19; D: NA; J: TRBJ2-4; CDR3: CASIPRDTQNIQYF; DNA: TGTGCCAGTATCCCCCGGGACACACAAAACATTCAGTACTTC
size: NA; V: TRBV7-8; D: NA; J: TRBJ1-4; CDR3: CASSLQSTNEKLFF; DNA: TGTGCCAGCAGCTTACAGTCAACTAATGAAAAACTGTTTTTT
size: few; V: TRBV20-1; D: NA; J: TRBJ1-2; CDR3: CSASGENYGYTF; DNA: TGCAGTGCTAGTGGTGAGAACTATGGCTACACCTTC
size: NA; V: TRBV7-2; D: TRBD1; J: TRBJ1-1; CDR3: CASSSRQGENTEAFF; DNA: TGTGCCAGCAGCTCGAGACAGGGCGAGAACACTGAAGCTTTCTTT
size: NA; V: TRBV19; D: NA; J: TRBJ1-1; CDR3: CASSMGAKGTEAFF; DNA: TGTGCCAGTAGTATGGGGGCAAAGGGCACTGAAGCTTTCTTT
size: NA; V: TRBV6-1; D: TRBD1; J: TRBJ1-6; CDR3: CASSKGQAAARDSPLHF; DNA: TGTGCCAGCAGTAAAGGACAGGCCGCCGCCCGCGATTCACCCCTCCACTTT
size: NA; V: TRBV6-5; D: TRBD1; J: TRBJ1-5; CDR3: CASSPEQGIQPQHF; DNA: TGTGCCAGCAGCCCCGAACAGGGGATTCAGCCCCAGCATTTT
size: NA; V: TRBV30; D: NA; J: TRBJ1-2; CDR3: CAWSVLDPAYYGYTF; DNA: TGTGCCTGGAGTGTACTCGATCCAGCCTACTATGGCTACACCTTC
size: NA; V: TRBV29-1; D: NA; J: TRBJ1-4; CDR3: CSASAQGEKLFF; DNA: TGCAGCGCCTCGGCCCAGGGGGAAAAACTGTTTTTT
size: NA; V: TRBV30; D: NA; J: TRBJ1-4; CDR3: CAWSGGSNEKLFF; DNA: TGTGCCTGGAGTGGCGGCTCTAATGAAAAACTGTTTTTT
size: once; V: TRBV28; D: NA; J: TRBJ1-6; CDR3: CASRYSWDSPLHF; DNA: TGTGCCAGCAGATACTCGTGGGATTCACCCCTCCACTTT
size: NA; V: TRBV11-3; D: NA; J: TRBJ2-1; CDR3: CASSLASYNEQFF; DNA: TGTGCCAGCAGCTTAGCCAGTTACAATGAGCAGTTCTTC
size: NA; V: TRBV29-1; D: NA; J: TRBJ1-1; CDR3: CSGQIGETEAFF; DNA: TGCAGCGGACAAATCGGGGAGACTGAAGCTTTCTTT
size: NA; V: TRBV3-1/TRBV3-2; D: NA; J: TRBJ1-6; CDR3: CASSHPAGVLSPLHF; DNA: TGTGCCAGCAGCCACCCCGCGGGGGTACTGTCACCCCTCCACTTT
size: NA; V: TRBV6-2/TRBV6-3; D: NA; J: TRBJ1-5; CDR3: CASSYGGFRQPQHF; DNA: TGTGCCAGCAGTTACGGGGGGTTCCGGCAGCCCCAGCATTTT